Following are 3 T cell receptor beta chains from one sample sequenced in a study of T cell responses to AZD1222 COVID-19 vaccine. Measured with immunoSEQ multiplex PCR; TCRdb has only the in-frame clones, and not every one. This sample yields some 89,000 clones, of which more than 75% are seen a single time; around 3% belongs to the top ten. The specimen was peripheral blood, collected on day 0 of AZD1222 vaccination. The receptor source for this set is an adult in good health.

The chain couples TRBV7-9 to TRBJ2-3; TRBD1 might be the D (5 bases). V lost 0 bases to trimming and J lost 4 bases, with 8 bases between them. From germline, CDR1 is SEHNR and CDR2 FQNEAQ (reference sequence). The CDR3 loop spans 14 amino acids. CDR3 bases: TGTGCCAGCAGCTTAGCAGGGGTTGCAGATACGCAGTATTTT. It is translated as CASSLAGVADTQYF. The full variable domain, with the rest looked up from reference TRBV7-9 and TRBJ2-3, is DTGVSQNPRHKITKRGQNVTFRCDPISEHNRLYWYRQTLGQGPEFLTYFQNEAQLEKSRLLSDRFSAERPKGSFSTLEIQRTEQGDSAMYLCASSLAGVADTQYFGPGTRLTVL.

The rearrangement uses TRBV2 and TRBJ2-4; D gene uncertain. V lost 7 bases and J lost 9, with 19 bases in between. The germline V gene encodes CDR1 SNHLY and CDR2 FYNNEI. The CDR3 covers 14 residues. CDR3 protein: CASTANGGRGIQYF. CDR3 sequence (DNA): TGTGCCAGCACCGCCAACGGCGGAAGAGGCATTCAGTACTTC. Full variable domain (rest looked up from reference TRBV2 and TRBJ2-4): EPEVTQTPSHQVTQMGQEVILRCVPISNHLYFYWYRQILGQKVEFLVSFYNNEISEKSEIFDDQFSVERPDGSNFTLKIRSTKLEDSAMYFCASTANGGRGIQYFGAGTRLSVL.

The rearrangement links TRBV19 to TRBJ1-1; TRBD1 matches 7 bases. CDR3 size: 14 residues. The germline V gene has CDR1 LNHDA and CDR2 SQIVND (reference sequence). V lost 7 bases to trimming and J lost 3 bases; unmatched junction nucleotides: 8. The DNA for the CDR3 is TGTGCCAGTAAAACAGGGGCCTCCTACACTGAAGCTTTCTTT. This codes for CASKTGASYTEAFF.